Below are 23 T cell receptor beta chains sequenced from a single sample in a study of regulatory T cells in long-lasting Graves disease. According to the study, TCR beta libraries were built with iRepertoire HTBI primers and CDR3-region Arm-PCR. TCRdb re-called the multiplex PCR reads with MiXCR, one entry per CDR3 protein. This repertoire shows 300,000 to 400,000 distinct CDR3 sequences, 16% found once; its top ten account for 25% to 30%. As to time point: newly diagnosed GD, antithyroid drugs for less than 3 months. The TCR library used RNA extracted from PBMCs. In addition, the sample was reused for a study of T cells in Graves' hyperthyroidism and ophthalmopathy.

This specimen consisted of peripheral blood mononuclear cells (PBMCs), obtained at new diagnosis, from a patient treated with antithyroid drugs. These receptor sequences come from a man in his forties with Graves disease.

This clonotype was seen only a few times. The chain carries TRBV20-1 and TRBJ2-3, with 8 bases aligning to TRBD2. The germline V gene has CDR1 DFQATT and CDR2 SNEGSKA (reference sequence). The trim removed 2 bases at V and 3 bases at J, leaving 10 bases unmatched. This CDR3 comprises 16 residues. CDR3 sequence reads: CSARNPRGGRTDTQYF. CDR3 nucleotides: TGCAGTGCTAGAAACCCACGGGGGGGCCGTACAGATACGCAGTATTTT.

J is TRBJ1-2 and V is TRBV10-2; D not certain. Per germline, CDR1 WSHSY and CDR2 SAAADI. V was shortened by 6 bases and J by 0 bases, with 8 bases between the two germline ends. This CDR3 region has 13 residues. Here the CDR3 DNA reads TGCGCCAGCAGATCATCGGCTAACTATGGCTACACCTTC. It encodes CASRSSANYGYTF.

DNA of the CDR3: TGTGCCAGCAGCTCCCATGGGAGACGGGGCTACAATGAGCAGTTCTTC. Translation gives CASSSHGRRGYNEQFF. V and J are TRBV7-3 and TRBJ2-1, with a possible D match to TRBD2 (5 bases). V was clipped by 4 bases and J by 3 bases, with 16 bases between them. Germline lookup yields CDR1 SGHTA and CDR2 FQGTGA. The CDR3 is made up of 16 amino acids.

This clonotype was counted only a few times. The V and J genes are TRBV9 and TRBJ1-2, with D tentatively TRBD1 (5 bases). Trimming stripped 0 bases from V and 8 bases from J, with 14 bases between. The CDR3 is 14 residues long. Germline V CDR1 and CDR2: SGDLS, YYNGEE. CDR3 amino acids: CASSVAPQGGGYTF. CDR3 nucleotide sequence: TGTGCCAGCAGCGTAGCTCCCCAGGGCGGAGGCTACACCTTC.

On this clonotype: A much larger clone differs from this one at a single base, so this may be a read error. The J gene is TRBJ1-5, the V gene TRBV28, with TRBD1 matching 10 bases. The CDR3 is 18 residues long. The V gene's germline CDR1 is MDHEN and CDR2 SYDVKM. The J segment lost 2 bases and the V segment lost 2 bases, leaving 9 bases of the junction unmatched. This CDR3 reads CASSLLGQGGFGNQPQHF. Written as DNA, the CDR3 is TGTGCCAGCAGTTTACTCGGACAGGGGGGATTTGGCAATCAGCCCCAGCATTTT.

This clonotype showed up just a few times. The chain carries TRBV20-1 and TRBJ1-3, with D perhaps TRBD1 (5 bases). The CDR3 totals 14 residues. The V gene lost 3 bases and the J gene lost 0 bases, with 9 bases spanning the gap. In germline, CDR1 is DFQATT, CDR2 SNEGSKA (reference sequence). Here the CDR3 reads CSASEGPSGNTIYF. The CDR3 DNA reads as TGCAGTGCTAGCGAGGGACCCTCTGGAAACACCATATATTTT.

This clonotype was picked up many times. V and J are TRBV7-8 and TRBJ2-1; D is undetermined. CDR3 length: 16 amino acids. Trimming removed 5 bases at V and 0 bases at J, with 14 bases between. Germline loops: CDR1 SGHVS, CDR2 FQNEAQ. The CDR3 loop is CASSRGLLYSYNEQFF. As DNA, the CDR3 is TGTGCCAGCAGCCGAGGTTTATTATACTCCTACAATGAGCAGTTCTTC.

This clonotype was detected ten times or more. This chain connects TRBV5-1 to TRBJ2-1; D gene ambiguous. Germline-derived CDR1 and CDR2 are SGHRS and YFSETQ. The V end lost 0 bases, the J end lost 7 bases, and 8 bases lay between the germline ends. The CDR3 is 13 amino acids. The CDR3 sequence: CASSLGAWNEQFF. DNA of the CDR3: TGCGCCAGCAGCTTGGGGGCTTGGAATGAGCAGTTCTTC.

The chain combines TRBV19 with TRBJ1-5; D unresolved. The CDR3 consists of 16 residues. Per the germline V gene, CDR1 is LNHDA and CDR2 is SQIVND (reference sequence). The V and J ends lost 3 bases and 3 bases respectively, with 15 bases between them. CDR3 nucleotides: TGTGCCAGTAGTATGTACCCCAGTTATATCAATCAGCCCCAGCATTTT. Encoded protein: CASSMYPSYINQPQHF.

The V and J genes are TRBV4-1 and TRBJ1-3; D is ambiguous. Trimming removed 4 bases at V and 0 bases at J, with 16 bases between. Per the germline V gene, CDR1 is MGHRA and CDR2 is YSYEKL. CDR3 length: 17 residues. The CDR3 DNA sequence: TGCGCCAGCAGCCGGTTGACCGTTTGGAGCTCTGGAAACACCATATATTTT. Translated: CASSRLTVWSSGNTIYF.

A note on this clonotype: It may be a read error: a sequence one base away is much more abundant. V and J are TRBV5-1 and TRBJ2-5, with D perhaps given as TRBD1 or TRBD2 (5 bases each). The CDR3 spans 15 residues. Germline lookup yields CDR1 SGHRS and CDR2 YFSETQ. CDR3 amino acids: CANSLYLAEGETQYF. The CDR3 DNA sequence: TGCGCCAACAGCTTGTACTTGGCTGAGGGGGAGACCCAGTACTTC. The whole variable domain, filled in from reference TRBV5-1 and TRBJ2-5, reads KAGVTQTPRYLIKTRGQQVTLSCSPISGHRSVSWYQQTPGQGLQFLFEYFSETQRNKGNFPGRFSGRQFSNSRSEMNVSTLELGDSALYLCANSLYLAEGETQYFGPGTRLLVL.

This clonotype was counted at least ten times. The CDR3 sequence: CSASRGGQGDTQYF. For the CDR3, the DNA is TGCAGTGCTAGCCGGGGGGGCCAGGGAGATACGCAGTATTTT. This rearrangement joins TRBV20-1 to TRBJ2-3; TRBD2 aligns across 8 bases. Germline CDR1 DFQATT, CDR2 SNEGSKA (reference sequence). V lost 3 bases, J lost 5 bases, and 7 bases stayed unmatched. The CDR3 is made up of 14 amino acids.

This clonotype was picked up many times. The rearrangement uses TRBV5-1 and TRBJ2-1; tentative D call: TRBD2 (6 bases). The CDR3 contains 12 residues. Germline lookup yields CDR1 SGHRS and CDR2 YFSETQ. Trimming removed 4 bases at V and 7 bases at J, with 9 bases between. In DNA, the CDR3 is TGCGCCAGCAGCGCCGGACTAAATGAGCAGTTCTTC. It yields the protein CASSAGLNEQFF.

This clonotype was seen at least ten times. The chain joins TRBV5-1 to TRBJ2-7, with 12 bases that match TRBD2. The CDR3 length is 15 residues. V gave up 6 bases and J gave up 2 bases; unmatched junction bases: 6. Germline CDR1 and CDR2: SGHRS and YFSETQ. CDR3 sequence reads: CASTNLAGGTYEQYF. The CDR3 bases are TGCGCCAGCACCAATCTAGCGGGGGGGACCTACGAGCAGTACTTC.

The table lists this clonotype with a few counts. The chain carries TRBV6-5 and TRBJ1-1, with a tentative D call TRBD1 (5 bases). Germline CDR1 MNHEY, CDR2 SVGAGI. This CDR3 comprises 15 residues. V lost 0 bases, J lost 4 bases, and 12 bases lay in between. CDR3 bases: TGTGCCAGCAGTTACTCGGGGGGGGTTGGCACTGAAGCTTTCTTT. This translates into CASSYSGGVGTEAFF.

Here the CDR3 reads CASTIGGRRNTEAFF. CDR3 coding DNA: TGTGCCAGCACCATCGGGGGGCGAAGGAACACTGAAGCTTTCTTT. The V and J genes are TRBV28 and TRBJ1-1; D is perhaps TRBD1 (6 bases). The CDR3 loop spans 15 amino acids. Per germline, CDR1 MDHEN and CDR2 SYDVKM. The V end was cut by 7 bases, the J end by 1 base, with 16 bases between. The variable domain in full, with the rest retrieved from reference TRBV28 and TRBJ1-1, is DVKVTQSSRYLVKRTGEKVFLECVQDMDHENMFWYRQDPGLGLRLIYFSYDVKMKEKGDIPEGYSVSREKKERFSLILESASTNQTSMYLCASTIGGRRNTEAFFGQGTRLTVV.

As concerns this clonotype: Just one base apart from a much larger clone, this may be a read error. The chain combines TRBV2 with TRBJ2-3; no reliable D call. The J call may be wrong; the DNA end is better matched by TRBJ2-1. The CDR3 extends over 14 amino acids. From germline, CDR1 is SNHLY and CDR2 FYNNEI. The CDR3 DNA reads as TGTGCCAGTCGACGAGAAAAAATCTCCTACGAGCAGTTCTTC. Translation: CASRREKISYEQFF.

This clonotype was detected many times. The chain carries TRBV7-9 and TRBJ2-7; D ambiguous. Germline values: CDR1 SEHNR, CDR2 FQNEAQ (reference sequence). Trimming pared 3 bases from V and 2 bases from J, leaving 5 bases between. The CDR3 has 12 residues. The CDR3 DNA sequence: TGTGCCAGCAGCTTCGATACCTACGAGCAGTACTTC. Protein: CASSFDTYEQYF. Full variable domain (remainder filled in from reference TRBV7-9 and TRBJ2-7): DTGVSQNPRHKITKRGQNVTFRCDPISEHNRLYWYRQTLGQGPEFLTYFQNEAQLEKSRLLSDRFSAERPKGSFSTLEIQRTEQGDSAMYLCASSFDTYEQYFGPGTRLTVT.

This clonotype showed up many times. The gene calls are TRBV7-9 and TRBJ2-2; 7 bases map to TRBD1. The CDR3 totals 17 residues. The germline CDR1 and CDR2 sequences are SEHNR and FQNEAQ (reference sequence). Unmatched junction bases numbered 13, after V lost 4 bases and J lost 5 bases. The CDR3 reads CASSSYKDRSNTGELFF. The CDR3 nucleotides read TGTGCCAGCAGCTCGTATAAGGACAGGAGCAATACCGGGGAGCTGTTTTTT.

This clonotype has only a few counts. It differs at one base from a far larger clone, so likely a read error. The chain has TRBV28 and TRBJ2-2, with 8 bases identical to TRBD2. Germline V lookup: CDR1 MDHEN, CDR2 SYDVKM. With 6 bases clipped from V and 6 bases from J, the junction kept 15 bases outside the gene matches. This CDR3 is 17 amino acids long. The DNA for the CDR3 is TGTGCCAGCAGCGGAAATTTGCTAGCGGGTGGGGCCGGGGAGCTGTTTTTT. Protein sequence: CASSGNLLAGGAGELFF.

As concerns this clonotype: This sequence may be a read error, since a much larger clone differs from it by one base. Here the CDR3 reads CASSLMAGAYNEQYF. The CDR3 coding sequence is TGTGCCAGCAGCTTAATGGCAGGGGCCTACAATGAGCAGTACTTC. The V gene is TRBV7-3, the J gene TRBJ2-1, with a weak D call TRBD1 (6 bases). The end of the DNA fits TRBJ2-7 better, so the J call may be wrong. The CDR3 sequence is 15 residues long. Looked up from germline, CDR1 is SGHTA and CDR2 is FQGTGA.

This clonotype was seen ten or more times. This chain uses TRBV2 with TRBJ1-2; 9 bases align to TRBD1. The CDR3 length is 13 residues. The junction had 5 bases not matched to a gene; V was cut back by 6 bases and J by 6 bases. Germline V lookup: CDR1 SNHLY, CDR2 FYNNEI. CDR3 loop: CASRTGTGNGYTF. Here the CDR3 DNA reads TGTGCCAGCAGAACCGGGACAGGGAATGGCTACACCTTC.

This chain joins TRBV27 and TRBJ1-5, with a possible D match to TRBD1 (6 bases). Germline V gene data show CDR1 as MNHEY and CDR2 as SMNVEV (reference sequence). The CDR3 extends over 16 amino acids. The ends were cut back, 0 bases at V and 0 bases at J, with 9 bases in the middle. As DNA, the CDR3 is TGTGCCAGCAGTTTATCGTACAGGGATAGCAATCAGCCCCAGCATTTT. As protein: CASSLSYRDSNQPQHF.